A single sample gave rise to the 4 T cell receptor beta chains below, sequenced in a study of breast tumors, draining lymph nodes, adjacent tissues (dated by TCRdb to the mid-2010s). The lymph node samples were taken from the axillary draining lymph nodes of breast cancer patients. Libraries were prepared through multiplex PCR. TCRdb names Illumina HiSeq 2000 as the instrument used. In TCRdb, the public reads were trimmed at Q25 with fastp and aligned with MiXCR, with productive beta chains retained. CDR3 protein sequences are deduplicated, and each keeps its most common genes and DNA. Counted in this sample were 150,000 or so distinct CDR3 sequences; around a third of them appeared once. About 4.1% of the sample goes to the ten largest clones. Sequenced material: axillary lymph node tissue. The receptors were sampled from a female donor with breast cancer. Some clones in this sample may be carry-over from other donors' samples.

As regards this clonotype: No conserved phenylalanine or tryptophan is present at the end of the CDR3, so a read error is the likely explanation. Because the CDR3's place on the DNA is in doubt, the DNA is left out and the CDR3 is given as listed by TCRdb. The chain uses TRBV9 and TRBJ1-2; the table assigns TRBD1, which was not confirmed against the DNA. Per the germline V gene, CDR1 is SGDLS and CDR2 is YYNGEE. The CDR3 length is 15 residues, termini included. Here the CDR3 reads CASSVDSGGHYGSTL.

This clonotype was observed many times. The V gene is TRBV6-5, the J gene TRBJ2-7; 10 bases agree with TRBD2. CDR3 length: 14 amino acids. After removal of 4 bases from V and 6 bases from J, the junction contained 6 bases not matched to a gene. Looked up from germline, CDR1 is MNHEY and CDR2 is SVGAGI. The CDR3 coding sequence is TGTGCCAGCAGTTTGAGCGGGAGGGCCTTCGAGCAGTACTTC. Protein product: CASSLSGRAFEQYF.

In its sample, this clonotype was seen many times. This chain links TRBV5-1 with TRBJ2-1, with a possible D match to TRBD1 (6 bases). Per germline, CDR1 SGHRS and CDR2 YFSETQ. V was shortened by 4 bases and J by 0 bases, with 11 bases between the two germline ends. The CDR3 length is 15 residues. CDR3: CASSHGQNSYNEQFF. Written as DNA, the CDR3 is TGCGCCAGCAGCCACGGACAGAACTCCTACAATGAGCAGTTCTTC.

This clonotype has a count of ten or more. The chain combines TRBV30 with TRBJ2-7, with 11 bases matching TRBD1. Trimming took 4 bases from V and 6 from J; bases not matched to a gene: 5. The CDR3 length is 13 residues. Looked up from germline, CDR1 is GTSNPN and CDR2 is SVGIG (reference sequence). This chain's CDR3 is CAWNGQGAIEQYF. The DNA for the CDR3 is TGTGCCTGGAATGGACAGGGGGCGATCGAGCAGTACTTC.